This T cell receptor (beta chain) derives from a study of sequential checkpoint blockade in melanoma (dated by TCRdb to the late 2010s). Some background on the complete study: Patients were assigned by 1:1 randomization to either first-line nivolumab followed by ipilimumab (arm A) or ipilimumab followed by nivolumab (arm B). Maintenance nivolumab came after both trial sequences. Summary of the overall study and its limitations: The response-prediction model combining TCR metrics and mutation burden needs validation in larger, independent patient cohorts.

TCRbeta CDR3 regions were immunosequenced from genomic DNA with the immunoSEQ Assay. Prior to high-throughput sequencing, genomic DNA was amplified by bias-controlled multiplex PCR. The authors' analysis ran thus. To quantify the absolute abundance of each unique TCRbeta CDR3 region, the sequences were collapsed and filtered. Clonality, defined as 1 minus Pielou's evenness, was calculated using productive rearrangements only. A previously published method was used to identify clones whose frequencies were significantly greater in on-treatment samples than in baseline samples. The clones in this table, taken by TCRdb from immuneACCESS, are in-frame only. Not every clone is retained; where verified, under half of the shortfall comes from an unresolved V gene, and the cause of the rest is unknown. The DNA was the basis for D and trimming; V, J and clone size are from that table. The sample data list approximately 17,000 clones, and approximately 93% of these were observed just once. Roughly a quarter of the sample rests with the top ten.

Read against the paper, the sample's treatment or condition label means: randomized to nivolumab then ipilimumab (arm A) or the reverse (arm B). No trial patient had received prior DNA-damaging chemotherapy. A FACS Aria II flow cytometer was used to sort live CD3+CD8+ cells that were negative for CD19 and CD56 from thawed PBMCs. The samples were obtained from melanoma patients enrolled in CheckMate 064, an open-label, randomized phase II trial testing sequential checkpoint blockade. Leukapheresis was used to collect peripheral blood mononuclear cells, which were then purified with Ficoll-Paque and frozen in human serum with 10% DMSO. Immediately after sorting, the purity of the sorted blood CD3+CD8+ cells was confirmed to be >98%, and DNA was then extracted. This clone has just one count. It lacks a known antigen. The record has no base qualities; no much larger clone is one base away. CDR1 and CDR2 (MNHEY, SMNVEV) derive from the germline V gene (reference sequence). Including the terminal cysteine and phenylalanine, the CDR3 comprises 16 residues. The only DNA kept is the CDR3, 48 bases in frame from the first base. V loses 7 bases at its end and J loses 2 bases; junction bases beyond the gene matches: 12.

Rearrangement joined TRBV27 to TRBJ2-7, with 9 junctional bases fitting TRBD1. The material was CD8+ T cells sorted from blood (inferred from file names), obtained from a patient given nivolumab and ipilimumab in sequence. This receptor was identified in a human donor with melanoma. At the DNA level, the sequence is TGTGCCAGCAATCATTATCCGGGACAGGGACCCTACGAGCAGTACTTC. It translates as CASNHYPGQGPYEQYF.